This T cell receptor (beta chain) was captured by sequencing in a study of CD8 T cells in Susac syndrome. Overall study findings and caveats: The greatest CD8+ clonal expansion in Susac occurred in TEMRA cells and in active patients.

CDR1 is LGHNA, CDR2 YNFKEQ, per germline. V was trimmed by 0 bases and J by 10 bases, leaving 7 bases between them. This CDR3 is built from 12 residues. RNA amounts of about 0.5 to 1 ug underwent reverse transcription with random hexamers. The amplification used immunoSEQ multiplex PCR on TCR beta CDR3; it spanned 54 Vbeta and 13 Jbeta. TCRdb analysed the immunoSEQ multiplex PCR reads with MiXCR anew, one entry per CDR3 protein. The sample consists of around 170,000 distinct CDR3 sequences, about 95% of them appearing once. As for this clonotype: No antigen is known for it.

The rearrangement links TRBV4-2 to TRBJ2-1; weak D call: TRBD2 (6 bases). The origin of this receptor is a human donor with Susac syndrome. Material: CD8+ T cells from PBMCs. The CDR3 DNA reads as TGTGCCAGCAGCCAAGATGCGGGAGAGCAGTTCTTC. Encoded protein: CASSQDAGEQFF.